The 8 T cell receptor beta chains in this list originate from one sample, sequenced in a study of type 1 and type 2 diabetes patients (dated by TCRdb to the mid-2010s). This sample was sequenced with an Illumina MiSeq. Genomic DNA from sorted T cell subsets served as template for TCRbeta CDR3 amplification. The TCRbeta CDR3 region was amplified by multiplex PCR with 30 forward and 13 reverse primers. In-frame beta chains were kept once TCRdb had trimmed the public reads at Q25 with fastp and called clones with MiXCR. Rows matching on CDR3 protein sequence are summarized as one entry with the most common DNA and genes. Counted in this sample were fewer than 350,000 distinct CDR3 sequences; roughly 48% of them appeared once. Of the sample, approximately 13% falls within the top ten clones. The sample comprised peripheral blood mononuclear cells (PBMCs). Receptors were obtained from a man aged 18 to 29 with type 2 diabetes.

The V call is TRBV12-3 or TRBV12-4, the J call TRBJ1-2; D remains unclear. Trimming removed 11 bases from V and 8 bases from J, with 12 bases in between. The CDR3 consists of 10 residues. The DNA for the CDR3 is TGTGCCGTAGGGATGGAAGGCTACACCTTC. Protein: CAVGMEGYTF.

This clonotype was recorded a few times. V and J are TRBV19 and TRBJ2-5, with 7 bases identical to TRBD1. Germline trimming cut 5 bases from V and 2 bases from J; bases unmatched to any gene: 8. CDR3 size: 15 residues. Germline V CDR1 and CDR2: LNHDA, SQIVND (reference sequence). The CDR3 region is CASSPPGQTQETQYF. The CDR3 DNA is TGTGCCAGTAGTCCACCGGGACAGACACAAGAGACCCAGTACTTC.

In its sample, this clonotype was seen a few times. V and J are TRBV7-2 and TRBJ2-5; the match to TRBD2 covers 7 bases. CDR3 length equals 12 residues. The V and J ends lost 8 bases and 5 bases, in that order; junction bases with no gene match: 5. The germline V gene encodes CDR1 SGHTA and CDR2 FQGNSA. The CDR3 region has the DNA TGTGCCAGCGCGGGAGATGGTGAGACCCAGTACTTC. This encodes CASAGDGETQYF.

The genes are TRBV20-1 and TRBJ2-7, with a weak D call TRBD2 (6 bases). The length of the CDR3 is 15 residues. Per the germline V gene, CDR1 is DFQATT and CDR2 is SNEGSKA (reference sequence). V gave up 5 bases and J gave up 2 bases, with 19 bases separating them. CDR3 nucleotides: TGCAGTGCTCCCGCCCCTCGGGGGAACCCCTACGAGCAGTACTTC. As protein: CSAPAPRGNPYEQYF.

The chain combines TRBV7-3 with TRBJ1-1; D perhaps matches TRBD1 (6 bases). V lost 6 bases and J lost 3, with 14 bases in between. Germline CDR1 SGHTA, CDR2 FQGTGA. The CDR3 has 14 amino acids. CDR3: CASSTAGGHTEAFF. The CDR3 DNA follows: TGTGCCAGCAGTACCGCCGGGGGGCACACTGAAGCTTTCTTT.

In regard to this clonotype: Relative to the germline gene, one junction end is altered; a read error may explain this. This chain connects TRBV20-1 to TRBJ2-1, with D possibly being TRBD2 (6 bases). CDR3 length equals 14 residues. Per the germline V gene, CDR1 is DFQATT and CDR2 is SNEGSKA (reference sequence). The CDR3 region is CSAVSGVTYNEQSF. The CDR3 nucleotides are TGCAGTGCTGTCTCGGGGGTCACCTACAATGAGCAGTCCTTC.

The V and J genes are TRBV10-1 and TRBJ2-7; possibly TRBD2 for D (7 bases). The V end was cut by 3 bases, the J end by 2 bases, with 14 bases between. This CDR3 contains 15 residues. Looked up from germline, CDR1 is WNHNN and CDR2 is SYGVQD (reference sequence). CDR3 DNA: TGCGCCAGCAGTGACGGTGGGGGGGCTGCCTACGAGCAGTACTTC. Translating gives CASSDGGGAAYEQYF.

This clonotype was detected once. CDR3 sequence (DNA): TGTGCCAGCACTGGGGCTAGCGGGACGACCACAGATACGCAGTATTTT. It translates to CASTGASGTTTDTQYF. The chain joins TRBV2 to TRBJ2-3; 9 positions agree with TRBD2. The CDR3 covers 16 residues. The V gene's germline CDR1 is SNHLY and CDR2 FYNNEI. V shed 7 bases, J shed 2 bases, and the junction held 10 bases outside the gene matches. Using reference TRBV2 and TRBJ2-3 for the parts outside the CDR3, the full variable domain is EPEVTQTPSHQVTQMGQEVILRCVPISNHLYFYWYRQILGQKVEFLVSFYNNEISEKSEIFDDQFSVERPDGSNFTLKIRSTKLEDSAMYFCASTGASGTTTDTQYFGPGTRLTVL.